These 9 T cell receptor beta chains came from one sample sequenced in a study of cytomegalovirus exposure and HLA in healthy donors. Primers for the PCR totalled 60 Vbeta and 13 Jbeta. This table comes from immunoSEQ multiplex PCR, and its TCRdb copy is limited to in-frame clones, with some not included. Counted here are approximately 200,000 clones, roughly 81% occurring once; the ten biggest clones make up approximately 3%. Sequenced input: PBMCs. Receptors were obtained from a young woman in good health and CMV-seropositive.

This clone came up a few times. Distinct nucleotide sequences in the sample also encode this CDR3. The chain joins TRBV28 to TRBJ1-2; D is undetermined. Per germline, CDR1 MDHEN and CDR2 SYDVKM. V shed 2 bases and J shed 4 bases, with 8 bases lying between them. This CDR3 comprises 13 residues. The CDR3 region is CASSLGQGYGYTF. In nucleotides, the CDR3 is TGTGCCAGCAGTTTAGGGCAAGGCTATGGCTACACCTTC.

The chain is built from TRBV11-3 and TRBJ2-7, with TRBD1 identical over 11 bases. This CDR3 has 15 residues. With 0 bases clipped from V and 5 bases from J, the junction kept 3 bases outside the gene matches. The germline V gene encodes CDR1 SGHNT and CDR2 YENEEA. CDR3 bases: TGTGCCAGCAGCTTAGAGGGACAGGGGGTGAACGAGCAGTACTTC. The encoded protein is CASSLEGQGVNEQYF.

This clone has just one count. The chain carries TRBV7-9 and TRBJ1-2; no definite D call. Germline V lookup: CDR1 SEHNR, CDR2 FQNEAQ (reference sequence). The CDR3 loop spans 12 amino acids. The V end lost 1 base, the J end lost 8 bases, and 8 bases lay between the germline ends. The CDR3, as DNA: TGTGCCAGCAGCTTAGTGTACGGGGGCTACACCTTC. Protein: CASSLVYGGYTF.

J is TRBJ2-5 and V is TRBV6-6; possibly TRBD1 for D (6 bases). V was clipped by 2 bases and J by 2 bases, with 12 bases between them. The CDR3 length is 15 residues. CDR1 and CDR2 (germline): MNHNY, SVGAGI (reference sequence). The CDR3 nucleotides are TGTGCCAGCAGTTACCGCACAGGGATTCAAGAGACCCAGTACTTC. Translating gives CASSYRTGIQETQYF.

The chain carries TRBV10-3 and TRBJ1-6; D may be TRBD1 (6 bases). The V end was cut by 4 bases, the J end by 10 bases, with 11 bases between. The CDR3 is 13 amino acids. In germline, CDR1 is ENHRY, CDR2 SYGVKD. As DNA, the CDR3 is TGTGCCATCAGTGGTCCAGGGGACTCACCCCTCCACTTT. It translates to CAISGPGDSPLHF.

The rearrangement uses TRBV9 and TRBJ2-1, with D perhaps matching TRBD2 (6 bases). Per germline, CDR1 SGDLS and CDR2 YYNGEE. CDR3 size: 15 residues. Trimming stripped 2 bases from V and 6 bases from J, with 15 bases between. The CDR3 nucleotides are TGTGCCAGCAGCGTTATTGGCGGTAGCGGCAATGAGCAGTTCTTC. This encodes CASSVIGGSGNEQFF.

This clone was found once. The rearrangement uses TRBV4-2 and TRBJ2-7; tentative D call: TRBD2 (5 bases). Germline CDR1 LGHNA, CDR2 YNFKEQ. V was cut by 0 bases and J by 3 bases, with 21 bases left in between. The CDR3 totals 18 residues. DNA for the CDR3: TGTGCCAGCAGCCAAGATGCGCCCGGAGGTGGAATGGGCTACGAGCAGTACTTC. It yields the protein CASSQDAPGGGMGYEQYF.

The rearrangement joins TRBV4-1 to TRBJ2-3; 7 bases line up with TRBD2. The germline gives CDR1 MGHRA, CDR2 YSYEKL. There are 17 residues in the CDR3. V lost 7 bases, J lost 0 bases, and 13 bases stayed unmatched. As DNA, the CDR3 is TGCGCCAGCAAGGGACTGGAGCGGGACCACAGCACAGATACGCAGTATTTT. Translated: CASKGLERDHSTDTQYF.

The rearrangement uses TRBV11-2 and TRBJ2-7; 10 bases align to TRBD1. Germline V gene lookup returns CDR1 SGHAT and CDR2 FQNNGV. The CDR3 length is 14 residues. J gave up 6 bases and V 5 bases, and 7 bases lay outside the gene matches. The CDR3 DNA reads TGTGCCAGCAGCCCCGGGACAGGGGTAAGCGAGCAGTACTTC. It yields the protein CASSPGTGVSEQYF.